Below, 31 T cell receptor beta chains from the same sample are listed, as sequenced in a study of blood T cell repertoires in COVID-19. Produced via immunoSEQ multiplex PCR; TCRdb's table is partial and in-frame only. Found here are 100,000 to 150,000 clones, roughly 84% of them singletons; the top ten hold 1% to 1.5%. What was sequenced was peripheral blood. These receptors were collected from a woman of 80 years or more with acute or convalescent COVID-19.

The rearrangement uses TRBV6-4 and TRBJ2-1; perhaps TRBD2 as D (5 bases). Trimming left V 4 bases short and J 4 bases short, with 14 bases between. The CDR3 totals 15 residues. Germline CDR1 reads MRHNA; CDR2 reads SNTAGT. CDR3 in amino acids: CASSASPGGYNEQFF. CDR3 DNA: TGTGCCAGCAGTGCATCCCCAGGAGGATACAATGAGCAGTTCTTC.

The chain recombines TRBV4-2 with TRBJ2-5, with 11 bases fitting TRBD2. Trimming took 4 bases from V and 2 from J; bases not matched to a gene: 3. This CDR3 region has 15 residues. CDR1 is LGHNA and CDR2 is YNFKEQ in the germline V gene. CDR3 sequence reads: CASSLLAGGQETQYF. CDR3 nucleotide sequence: TGTGCCAGCAGCCTCTTAGCGGGGGGGCAAGAGACCCAGTACTTC.

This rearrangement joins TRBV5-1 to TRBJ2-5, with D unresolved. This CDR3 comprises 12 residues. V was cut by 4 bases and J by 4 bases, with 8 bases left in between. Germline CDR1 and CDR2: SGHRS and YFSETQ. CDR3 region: CASSDSLETQYF. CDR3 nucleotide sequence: TGCGCCAGCAGCGACTCCTTAGAGACCCAGTACTTC. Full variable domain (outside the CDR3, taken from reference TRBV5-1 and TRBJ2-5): KAGVTQTPRYLIKTRGQQVTLSCSPISGHRSVSWYQQTPGQGLQFLFEYFSETQRNKGNFPGRFSGRQFSNSRSEMNVSTLELGDSALYLCASSDSLETQYFGPGTRLLVL.

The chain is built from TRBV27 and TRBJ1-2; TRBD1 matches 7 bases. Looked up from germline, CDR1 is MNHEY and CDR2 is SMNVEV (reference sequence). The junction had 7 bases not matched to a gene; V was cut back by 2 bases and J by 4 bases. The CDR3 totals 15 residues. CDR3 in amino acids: CASSLGTVNLYGYTF. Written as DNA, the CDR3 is TGTGCCAGCAGTTTAGGGACAGTGAATCTCTATGGCTACACCTTC.

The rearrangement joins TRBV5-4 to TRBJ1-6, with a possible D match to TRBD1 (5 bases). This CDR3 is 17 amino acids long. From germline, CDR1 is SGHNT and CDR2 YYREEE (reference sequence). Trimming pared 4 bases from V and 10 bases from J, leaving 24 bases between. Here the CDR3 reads CASSLARGFSGGSPLHF. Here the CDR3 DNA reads TGTGCCAGCAGCCTGGCTAGGGGTTTTTCGGGAGGCTCACCCCTCCACTTT.

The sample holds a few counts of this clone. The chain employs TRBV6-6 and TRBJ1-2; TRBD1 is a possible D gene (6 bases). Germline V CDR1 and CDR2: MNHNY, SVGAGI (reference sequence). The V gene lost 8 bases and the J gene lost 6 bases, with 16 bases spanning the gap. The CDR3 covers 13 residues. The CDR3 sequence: CASHYSTGDGYTF. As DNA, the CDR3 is TGTGCCAGCCACTATTCGACAGGAGATGGCTACACCTTC.

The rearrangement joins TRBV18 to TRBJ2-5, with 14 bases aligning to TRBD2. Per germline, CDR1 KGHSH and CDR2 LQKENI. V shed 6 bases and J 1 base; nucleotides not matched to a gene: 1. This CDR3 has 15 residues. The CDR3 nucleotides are TGTGCCAGCTCGGGGACTAGCGGGAGCCAAGAGACCCAGTACTTC. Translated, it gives CASSGTSGSQETQYF.

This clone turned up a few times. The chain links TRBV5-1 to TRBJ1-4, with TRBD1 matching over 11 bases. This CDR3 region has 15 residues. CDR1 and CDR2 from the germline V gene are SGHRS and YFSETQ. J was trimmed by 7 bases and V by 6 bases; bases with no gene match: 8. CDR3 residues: CASNPGQGAGEKLFF. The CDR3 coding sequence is TGCGCCAGCAACCCAGGACAGGGGGCAGGTGAAAAACTGTTTTTT.

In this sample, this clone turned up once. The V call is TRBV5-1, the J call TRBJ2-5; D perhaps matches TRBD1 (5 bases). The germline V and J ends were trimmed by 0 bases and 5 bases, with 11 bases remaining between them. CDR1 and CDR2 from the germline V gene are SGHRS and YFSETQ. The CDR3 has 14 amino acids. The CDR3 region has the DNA TGCGCCAGCAGCTTGGGGGCAGGGTTGGAGACCCAGTACTTC. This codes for CASSLGAGLETQYF.

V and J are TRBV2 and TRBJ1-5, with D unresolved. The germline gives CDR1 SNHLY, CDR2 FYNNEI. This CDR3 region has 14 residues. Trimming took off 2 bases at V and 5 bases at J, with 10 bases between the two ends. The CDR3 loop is CASSEWRIDQPQHF. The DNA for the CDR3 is TGTGCCAGCAGTGAATGGAGGATAGATCAGCCCCAGCATTTT. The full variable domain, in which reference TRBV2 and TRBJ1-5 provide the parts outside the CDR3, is EPEVTQTPSHQVTQMGQEVILRCVPISNHLYFYWYRQILGQKVEFLVSFYNNEISEKSEIFDDQFSVERPDGSNFTLKIRSTKLEDSAMYFCASSEWRIDQPQHFGDGTRLSIL.

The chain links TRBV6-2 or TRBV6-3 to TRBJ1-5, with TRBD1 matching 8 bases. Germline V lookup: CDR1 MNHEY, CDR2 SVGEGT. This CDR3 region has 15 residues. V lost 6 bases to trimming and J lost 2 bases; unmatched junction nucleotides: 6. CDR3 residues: CASSTGQGGNQPQHF. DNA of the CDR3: TGTGCCAGCAGCACCGGACAGGGTGGCAATCAGCCCCAGCATTTT.

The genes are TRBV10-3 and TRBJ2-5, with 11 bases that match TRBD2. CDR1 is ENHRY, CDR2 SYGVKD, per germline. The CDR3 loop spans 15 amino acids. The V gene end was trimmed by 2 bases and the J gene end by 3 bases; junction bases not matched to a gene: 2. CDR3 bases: TGTGCCATCAGTGAGCTAGCGGGGGGCAAAGAGACCCAGTACTTC. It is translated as CAISELAGGKETQYF.

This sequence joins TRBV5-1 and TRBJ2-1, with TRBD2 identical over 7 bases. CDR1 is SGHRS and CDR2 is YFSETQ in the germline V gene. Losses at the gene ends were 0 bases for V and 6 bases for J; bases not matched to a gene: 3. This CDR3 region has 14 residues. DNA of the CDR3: TGCGCCAGCAGCTTGGAGCTAGCGGCCAATGAGCAGTTCTTC. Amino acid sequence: CASSLELAANEQFF.

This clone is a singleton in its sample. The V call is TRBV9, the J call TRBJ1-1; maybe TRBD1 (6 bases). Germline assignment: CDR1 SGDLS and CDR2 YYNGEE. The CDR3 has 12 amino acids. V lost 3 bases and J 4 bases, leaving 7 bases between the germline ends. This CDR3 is CASSGGGTEAFF. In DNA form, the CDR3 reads TGTGCCAGCAGCGGAGGGGGCACTGAAGCTTTCTTT. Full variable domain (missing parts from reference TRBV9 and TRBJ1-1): DSGVTQTPKHLITATGQRVTLRCSPRSGDLSVYWYQQSLDQGLQFLIQYYNGEERAKGNILERFSAQQFPDLHSELNLSSLELGDSALYFCASSGGGTEAFFGQGTRLTVV.

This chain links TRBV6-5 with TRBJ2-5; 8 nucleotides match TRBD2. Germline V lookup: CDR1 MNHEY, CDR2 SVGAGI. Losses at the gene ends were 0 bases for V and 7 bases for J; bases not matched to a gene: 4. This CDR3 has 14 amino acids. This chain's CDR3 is CASSYSLTSGTQYF. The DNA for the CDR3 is TGTGCCAGCAGTTACTCGCTTACTAGCGGGACCCAGTACTTC.

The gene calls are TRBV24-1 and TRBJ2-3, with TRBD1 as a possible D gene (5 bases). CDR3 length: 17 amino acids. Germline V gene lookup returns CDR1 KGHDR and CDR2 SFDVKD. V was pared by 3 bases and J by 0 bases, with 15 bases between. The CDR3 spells CATSDPGQGYSTDTQYF. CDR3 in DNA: TGTGCCACCAGTGATCCCGGTCAGGGATATAGCACAGATACGCAGTATTTT.

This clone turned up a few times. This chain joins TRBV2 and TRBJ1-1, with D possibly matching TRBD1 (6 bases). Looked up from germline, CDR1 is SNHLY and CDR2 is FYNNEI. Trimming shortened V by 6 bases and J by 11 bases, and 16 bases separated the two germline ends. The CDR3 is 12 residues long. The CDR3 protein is CASRTPRGGAFF. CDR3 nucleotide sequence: TGTGCCAGCAGAACCCCCAGGGGTGGTGCTTTCTTT. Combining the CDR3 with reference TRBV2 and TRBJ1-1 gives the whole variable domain EPEVTQTPSHQVTQMGQEVILRCVPISNHLYFYWYRQILGQKVEFLVSFYNNEISEKSEIFDDQFSVERPDGSNFTLKIRSTKLEDSAMYFCASRTPRGGAFFGQGTRLTVV.

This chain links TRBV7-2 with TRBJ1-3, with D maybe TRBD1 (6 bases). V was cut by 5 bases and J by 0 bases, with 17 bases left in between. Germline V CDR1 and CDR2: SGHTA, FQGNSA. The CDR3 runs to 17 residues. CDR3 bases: TGTGCCAGCAGCGCGATTCGGGGGGCAAGCTCTGGAAACACCATATATTTT. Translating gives CASSAIRGASSGNTIYF.

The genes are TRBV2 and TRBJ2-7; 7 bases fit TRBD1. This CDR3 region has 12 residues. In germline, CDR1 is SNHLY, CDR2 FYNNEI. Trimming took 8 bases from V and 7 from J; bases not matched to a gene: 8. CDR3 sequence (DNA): TGTGCCAGCCTAAGGGGGCCGGGAGAGCAGTACTTC. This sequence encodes CASLRGPGEQYF.

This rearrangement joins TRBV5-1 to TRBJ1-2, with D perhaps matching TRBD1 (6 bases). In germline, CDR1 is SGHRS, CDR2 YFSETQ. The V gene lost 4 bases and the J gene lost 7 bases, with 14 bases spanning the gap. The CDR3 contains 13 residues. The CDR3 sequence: CASSADRSSGYTF. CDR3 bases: TGCGCCAGCAGCGCCGACAGGTCCTCTGGCTACACCTTC.

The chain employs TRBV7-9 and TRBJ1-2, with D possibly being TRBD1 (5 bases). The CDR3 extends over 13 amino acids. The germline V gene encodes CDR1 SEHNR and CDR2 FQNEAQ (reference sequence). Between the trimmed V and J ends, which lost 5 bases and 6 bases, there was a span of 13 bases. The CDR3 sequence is CASSHSGGNGYTF. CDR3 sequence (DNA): TGTGCCAGCAGCCATAGCGGGGGGAATGGCTACACCTTC.

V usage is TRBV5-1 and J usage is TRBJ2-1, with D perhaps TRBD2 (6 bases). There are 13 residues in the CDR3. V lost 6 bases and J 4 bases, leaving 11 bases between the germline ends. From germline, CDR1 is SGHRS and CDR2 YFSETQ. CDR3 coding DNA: TGCGCCAGCAATCCCGCGGGATACAATGAGCAGTTCTTC. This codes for CASNPAGYNEQFF.

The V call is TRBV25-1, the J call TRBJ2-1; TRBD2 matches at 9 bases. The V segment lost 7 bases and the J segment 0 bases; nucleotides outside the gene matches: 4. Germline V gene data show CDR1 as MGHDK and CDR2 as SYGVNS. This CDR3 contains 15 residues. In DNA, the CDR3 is TGTGCCAGCACCACAGCGGGAGGCTCCTACAATGAGCAGTTCTTC. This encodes CASTTAGGSYNEQFF.

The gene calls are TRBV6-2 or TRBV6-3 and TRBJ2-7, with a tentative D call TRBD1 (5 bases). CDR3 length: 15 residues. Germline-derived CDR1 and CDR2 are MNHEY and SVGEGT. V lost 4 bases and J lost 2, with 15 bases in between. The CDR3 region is CASSSGRQITYEQYF. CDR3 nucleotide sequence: TGTGCCAGCAGTTCCGGGCGACAGATCACCTACGAGCAGTACTTC.

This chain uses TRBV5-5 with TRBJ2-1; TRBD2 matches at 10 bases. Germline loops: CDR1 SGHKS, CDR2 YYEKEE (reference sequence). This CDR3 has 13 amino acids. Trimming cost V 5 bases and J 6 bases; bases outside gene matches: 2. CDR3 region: CASSLAGGNEQFF. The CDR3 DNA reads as TGTGCCAGCAGTTTAGCGGGGGGCAATGAGCAGTTCTTC.

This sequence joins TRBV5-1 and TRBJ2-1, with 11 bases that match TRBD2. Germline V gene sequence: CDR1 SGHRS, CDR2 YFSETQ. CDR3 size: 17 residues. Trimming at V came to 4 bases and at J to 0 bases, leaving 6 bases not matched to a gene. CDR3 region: CASSPTSGSVSYNEQFF. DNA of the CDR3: TGCGCCAGCAGCCCTACTAGCGGGAGTGTCTCCTACAATGAGCAGTTCTTC.

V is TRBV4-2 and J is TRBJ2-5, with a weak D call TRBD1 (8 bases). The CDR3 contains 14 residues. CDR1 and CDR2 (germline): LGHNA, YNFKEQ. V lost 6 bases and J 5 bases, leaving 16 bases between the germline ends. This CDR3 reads CASSPGQGGETQYF. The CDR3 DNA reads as TGTGCCAGCAGTCCAGGACAGGGAGGGGAGACCCAGTACTTC.

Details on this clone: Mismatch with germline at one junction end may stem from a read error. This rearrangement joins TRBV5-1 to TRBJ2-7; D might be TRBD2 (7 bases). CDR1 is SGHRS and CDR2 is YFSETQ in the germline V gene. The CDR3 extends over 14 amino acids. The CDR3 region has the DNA TGCGCCAGCAGCGTTGGGGGGGCCTCCAACGAGCAGTACTTC. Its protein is CASSVGGASNEQYF.

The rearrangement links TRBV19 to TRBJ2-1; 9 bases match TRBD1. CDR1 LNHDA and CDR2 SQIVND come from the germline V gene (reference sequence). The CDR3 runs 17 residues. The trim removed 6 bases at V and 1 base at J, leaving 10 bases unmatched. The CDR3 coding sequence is TGTGCCAGTAGCGGAGGGACAGGGTCGGTATCCTACAATGAGCAGTTCTTC. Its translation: CASSGGTGSVSYNEQFF.

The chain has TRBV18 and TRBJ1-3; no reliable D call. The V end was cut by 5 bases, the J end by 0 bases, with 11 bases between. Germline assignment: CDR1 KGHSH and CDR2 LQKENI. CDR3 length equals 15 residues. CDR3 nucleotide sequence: TGTGCCAGCTCAGTTAACACCGCCTCTGGAAACACCATATATTTT. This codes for CASSVNTASGNTIYF.

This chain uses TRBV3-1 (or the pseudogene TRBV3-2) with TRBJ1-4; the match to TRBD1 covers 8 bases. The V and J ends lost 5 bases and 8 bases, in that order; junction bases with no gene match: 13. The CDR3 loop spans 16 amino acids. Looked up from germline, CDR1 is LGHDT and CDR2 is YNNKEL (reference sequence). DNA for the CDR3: TGTGCCAGCAGCTCACGCTCAGGGGGCGCGGGAGAAAAACTGTTTTTT. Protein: CASSSRSGGAGEKLFF.